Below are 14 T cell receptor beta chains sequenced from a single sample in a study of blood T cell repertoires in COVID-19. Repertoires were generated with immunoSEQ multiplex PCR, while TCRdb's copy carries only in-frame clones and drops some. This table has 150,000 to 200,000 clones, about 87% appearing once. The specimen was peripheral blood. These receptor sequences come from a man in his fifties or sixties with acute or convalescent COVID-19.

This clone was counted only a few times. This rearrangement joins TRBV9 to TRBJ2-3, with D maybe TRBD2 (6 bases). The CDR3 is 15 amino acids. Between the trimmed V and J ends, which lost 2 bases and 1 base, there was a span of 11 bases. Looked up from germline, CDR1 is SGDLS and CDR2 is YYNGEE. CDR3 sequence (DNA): TGTGCCAGCAGCGTGATTGCTAGCGGCACAGATACGCAGTATTTT. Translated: CASSVIASGTDTQYF.

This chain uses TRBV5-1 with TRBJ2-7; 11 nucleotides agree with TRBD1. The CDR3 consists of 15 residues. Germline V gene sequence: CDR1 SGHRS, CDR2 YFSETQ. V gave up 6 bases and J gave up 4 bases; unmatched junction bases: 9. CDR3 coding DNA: TGCGCCAGCACCCTCTTGGGACAGGGGGGATACGAGCAGTACTTC. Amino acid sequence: CASTLLGQGGYEQYF.

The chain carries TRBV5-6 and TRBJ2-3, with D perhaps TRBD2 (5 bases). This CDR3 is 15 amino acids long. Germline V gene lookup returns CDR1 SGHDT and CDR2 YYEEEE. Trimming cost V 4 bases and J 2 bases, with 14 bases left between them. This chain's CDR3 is CASSRGLSFTDTQYF. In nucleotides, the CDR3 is TGTGCCAGCAGCCGGGGTCTCTCCTTCACAGATACGCAGTATTTT.

The chain's CDR3 is CAWSTGTGISGDTQYF. The CDR3 DNA sequence: TGTGCCTGGAGCACCGGGACAGGAATCTCGGGAGATACGCAGTATTTT. The chain employs TRBV30 and TRBJ2-3; TRBD1 agrees at 8 bases. This CDR3 is 16 amino acids long. The junction had 13 bases not matched to a gene; V was cut back by 3 bases and J by 5 bases. Per germline, CDR1 GTSNPN and CDR2 SVGIG (reference sequence). Combining the CDR3 with reference TRBV30 and TRBJ2-3 gives the whole variable domain SQTIHQWPATLVQPVGSPLSLECTVEGTSNPNLYWYRQAAGRGLQLLFYSVGIGQISSEVPQNLSASRPQDRQFILSSKKLLLSDSGFYLCAWSTGTGISGDTQYFGPGTRLTVL.

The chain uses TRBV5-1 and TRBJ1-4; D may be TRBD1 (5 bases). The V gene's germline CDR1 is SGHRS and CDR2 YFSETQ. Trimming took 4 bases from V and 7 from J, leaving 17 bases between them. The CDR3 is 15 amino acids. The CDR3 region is CASSIRSRDSEKLFF. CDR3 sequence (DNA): TGCGCCAGCAGCATCCGGAGCAGGGATAGTGAAAAACTGTTTTTT.

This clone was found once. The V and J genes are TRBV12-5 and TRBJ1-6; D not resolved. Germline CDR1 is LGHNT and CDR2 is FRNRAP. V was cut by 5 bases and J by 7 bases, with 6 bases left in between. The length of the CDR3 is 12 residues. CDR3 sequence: CASGTSNSPLHF. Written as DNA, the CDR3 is TGTGCTAGTGGTACTAGCAATTCACCCCTCCACTTT.

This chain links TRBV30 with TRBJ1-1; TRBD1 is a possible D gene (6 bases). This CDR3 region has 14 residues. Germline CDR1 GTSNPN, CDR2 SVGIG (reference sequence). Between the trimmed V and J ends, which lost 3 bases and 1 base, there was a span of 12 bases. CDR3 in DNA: TGTGCCTGGAGAGGCCCACAGGGGAACACTGAAGCTTTCTTT. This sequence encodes CAWRGPQGNTEAFF.

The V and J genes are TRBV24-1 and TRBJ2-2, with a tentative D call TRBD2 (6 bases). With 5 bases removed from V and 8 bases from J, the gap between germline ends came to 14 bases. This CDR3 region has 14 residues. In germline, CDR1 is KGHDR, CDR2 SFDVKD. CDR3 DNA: TGTGCCACCAGTGCATGGGGGGTTCGGGGGGAGCTGTTTTTT. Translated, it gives CATSAWGVRGELFF.

This CDR3 reads CASGGSDEGPQHF. CDR3 coding DNA: TGTGCTAGTGGCGGATCGGATGAGGGGCCCCAGCATTTT. The genes are TRBV12-5 and TRBJ1-5; D is unresolved. The CDR3 is 13 amino acids. Germline V CDR1 and CDR2: LGHNT, FRNRAP. V lost 6 bases to trimming and J lost 9 bases, with 15 bases between them.

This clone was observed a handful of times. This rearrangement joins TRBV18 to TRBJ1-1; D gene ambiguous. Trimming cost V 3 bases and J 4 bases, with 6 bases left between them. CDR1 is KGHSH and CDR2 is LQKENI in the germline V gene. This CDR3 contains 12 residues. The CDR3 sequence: CASSPASTEAFF. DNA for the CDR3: TGTGCCAGCTCACCTGCCAGCACTGAAGCTTTCTTT. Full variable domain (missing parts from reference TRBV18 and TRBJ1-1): NAGVMQNPRHLVRRRGQEARLRCSPMKGHSHVYWYRQLPEEGLKFMVYLQKENIIDESGMPKERFSAEFPKEGPSILRIQQVVRGDSAAYFCASSPASTEAFFGQGTRLTVV.

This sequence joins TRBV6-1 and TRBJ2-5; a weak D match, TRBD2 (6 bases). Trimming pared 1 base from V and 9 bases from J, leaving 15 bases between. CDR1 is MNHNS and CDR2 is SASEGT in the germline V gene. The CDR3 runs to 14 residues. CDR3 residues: CASSEGRGLVSQYF. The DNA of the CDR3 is TGTGCCAGCAGTGAAGGGAGGGGATTGGTGTCCCAGTACTTC.

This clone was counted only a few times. Here the CDR3 reads CASSGGTLSNQPQHF. The CDR3 DNA reads as TGTGCCAGCAGCGGCGGGACGCTTAGCAATCAGCCCCAGCATTTT. J is TRBJ1-5 and V is TRBV5-6; D possibly corresponds to TRBD1 (5 bases). This CDR3 comprises 15 residues. Per germline, CDR1 SGHDT and CDR2 YYEEEE. V shed 4 bases and J shed 0 bases, with 11 bases lying between them.

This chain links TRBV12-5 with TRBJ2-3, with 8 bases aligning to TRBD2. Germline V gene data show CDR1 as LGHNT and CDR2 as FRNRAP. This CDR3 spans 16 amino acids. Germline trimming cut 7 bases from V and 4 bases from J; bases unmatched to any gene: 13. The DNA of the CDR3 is TGTGCTAGTGCCATTATAACGACAGCGGGGGCAGATACGCAGTATTTT. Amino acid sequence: CASAIITTAGADTQYF.

This chain's CDR3 is CAWGAGQDSNQPQHF. CDR3 sequence (DNA): TGTGCCTGGGGTGCTGGACAGGATAGCAATCAGCCCCAGCATTTT. This rearrangement joins TRBV30 to TRBJ1-5; 7 bases match TRBD1. There are 15 residues in the CDR3. The germline gives CDR1 GTSNPN, CDR2 SVGIG (reference sequence). V shed 5 bases, J shed 0 bases, and the junction held 7 bases outside the gene matches. Using reference TRBV30 and TRBJ1-5 for the parts outside the CDR3, the full variable domain is SQTIHQWPATLVQPVGSPLSLECTVEGTSNPNLYWYRQAAGRGLQLLFYSVGIGQISSEVPQNLSASRPQDRQFILSSKKLLLSDSGFYLCAWGAGQDSNQPQHFGDGTRLSIL.